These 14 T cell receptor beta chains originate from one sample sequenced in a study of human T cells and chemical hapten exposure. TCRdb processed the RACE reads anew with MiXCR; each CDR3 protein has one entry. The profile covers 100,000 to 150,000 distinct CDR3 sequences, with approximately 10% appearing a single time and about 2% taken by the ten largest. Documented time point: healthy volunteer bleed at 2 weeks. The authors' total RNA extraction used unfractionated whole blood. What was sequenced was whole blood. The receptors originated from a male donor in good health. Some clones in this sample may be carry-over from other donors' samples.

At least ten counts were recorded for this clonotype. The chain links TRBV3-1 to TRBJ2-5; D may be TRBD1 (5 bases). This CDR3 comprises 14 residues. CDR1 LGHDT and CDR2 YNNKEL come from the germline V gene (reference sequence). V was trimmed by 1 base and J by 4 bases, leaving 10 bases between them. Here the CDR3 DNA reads TGTGCCAGCAGCCAAGGGGCAGGGCCAGAGACCCAGTACTTC. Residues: CASSQGAGPETQYF.

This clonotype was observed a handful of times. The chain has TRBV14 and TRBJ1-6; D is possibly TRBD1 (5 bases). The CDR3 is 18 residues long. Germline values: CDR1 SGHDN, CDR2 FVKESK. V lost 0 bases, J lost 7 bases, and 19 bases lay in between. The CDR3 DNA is TGTGCCAGCAGCCAAGATAGGTCGGGGTTCAAGGGGAATTCACCCCTCCACTTT. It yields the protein CASSQDRSGFKGNSPLHF.

The CDR3 DNA sequence: TGCAGTGCTAGAGATCTCGGGGGGGCTTCCTACGAGCAGTACTTC. Amino acids: CSARDLGGASYEQYF. The chain couples TRBV20-1 to TRBJ2-7; TRBD2 matches at 8 bases. Germline CDR1 DFQATT, CDR2 SNEGSKA (reference sequence). Losses at the gene ends were 0 bases for V and 1 base for J; bases not matched to a gene: 5. This CDR3 is 15 amino acids long.

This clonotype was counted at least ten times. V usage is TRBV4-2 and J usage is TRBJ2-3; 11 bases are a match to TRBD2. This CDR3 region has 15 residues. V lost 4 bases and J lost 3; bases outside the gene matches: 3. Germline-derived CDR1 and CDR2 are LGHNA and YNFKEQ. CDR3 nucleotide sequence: TGTGCCAGCAGCCGGACTAGCGGGTCAACAGATACGCAGTATTTT. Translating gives CASSRTSGSTDTQYF.

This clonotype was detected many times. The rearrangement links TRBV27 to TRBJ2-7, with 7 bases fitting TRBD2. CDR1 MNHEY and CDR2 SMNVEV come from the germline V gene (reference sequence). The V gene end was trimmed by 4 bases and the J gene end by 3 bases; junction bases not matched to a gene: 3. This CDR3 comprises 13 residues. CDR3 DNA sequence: TGTGCCAGCAGTTCCGGGAGGAACTACGAGCAGTACTTC. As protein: CASSSGRNYEQYF.

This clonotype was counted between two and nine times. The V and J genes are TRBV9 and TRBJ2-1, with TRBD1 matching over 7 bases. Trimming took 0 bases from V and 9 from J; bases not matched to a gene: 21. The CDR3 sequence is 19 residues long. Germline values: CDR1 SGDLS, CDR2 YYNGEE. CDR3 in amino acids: CASSVVPKRTGDIYSEQFF. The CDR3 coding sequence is TGTGCCAGCAGCGTAGTTCCGAAGAGGACAGGTGATATTTATAGTGAGCAGTTCTTC.

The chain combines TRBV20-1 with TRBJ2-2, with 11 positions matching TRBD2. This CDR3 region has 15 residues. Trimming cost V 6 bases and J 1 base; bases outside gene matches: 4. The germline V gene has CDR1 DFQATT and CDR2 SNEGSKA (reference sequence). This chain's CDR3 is CSASGTSGNTGELFF. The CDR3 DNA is TGCAGTGCCTCCGGGACTAGCGGGAACACCGGGGAGCTGTTTTTT.

In nucleotides, the CDR3 is TGTGCCAGCAGCTTAGCAGCGGGGGGCGGCACAGATACGCAGTATTTT. It specifies CASSLAAGGGTDTQYF. The chain recombines TRBV7-2 with TRBJ2-3; TRBD2 agrees at 9 bases. CDR1 is SGHTA, CDR2 FQGNSA, per germline. The CDR3 runs 16 residues. V lost 0 bases to trimming and J lost 1 base; unmatched junction nucleotides: 2.

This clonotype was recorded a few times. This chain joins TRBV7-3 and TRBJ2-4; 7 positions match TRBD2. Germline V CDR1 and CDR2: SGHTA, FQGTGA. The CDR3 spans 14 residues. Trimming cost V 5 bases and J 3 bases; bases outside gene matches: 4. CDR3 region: CASSPGGGKNIQYF. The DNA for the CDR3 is TGTGCCAGCAGCCCAGGCGGGGGCAAAAACATTCAGTACTTC.

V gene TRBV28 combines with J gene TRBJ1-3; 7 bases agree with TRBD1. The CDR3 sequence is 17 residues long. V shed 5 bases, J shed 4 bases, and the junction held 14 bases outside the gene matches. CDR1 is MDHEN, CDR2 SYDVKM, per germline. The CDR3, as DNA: TGTGCCAGCAGTCTCTACAGTCAGGGGGTATCAGGAAACACCATATATTTT. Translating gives CASSLYSQGVSGNTIYF. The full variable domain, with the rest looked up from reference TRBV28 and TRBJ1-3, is DVKVTQSSRYLVKRTGEKVFLECVQDMDHENMFWYRQDPGLGLRLIYFSYDVKMKEKGDIPEGYSVSREKKERFSLILESASTNQTSMYLCASSLYSQGVSGNTIYFGEGSWLTVV.

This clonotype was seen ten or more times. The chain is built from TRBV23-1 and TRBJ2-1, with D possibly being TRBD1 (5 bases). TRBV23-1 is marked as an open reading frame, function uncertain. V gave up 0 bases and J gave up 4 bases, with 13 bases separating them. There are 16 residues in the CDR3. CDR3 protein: CASSQSKGNPYNEQFF. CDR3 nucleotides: TGCGCCAGCAGTCAATCGAAGGGGAACCCGTACAATGAGCAGTTCTTC.

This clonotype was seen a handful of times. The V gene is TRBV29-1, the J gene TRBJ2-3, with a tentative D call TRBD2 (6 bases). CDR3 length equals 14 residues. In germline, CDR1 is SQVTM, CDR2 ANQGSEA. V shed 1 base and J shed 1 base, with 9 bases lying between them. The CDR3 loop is CSVEGGKGTDTQYF. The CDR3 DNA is TGCAGCGTTGAAGGCGGGAAAGGCACAGATACGCAGTATTTT.

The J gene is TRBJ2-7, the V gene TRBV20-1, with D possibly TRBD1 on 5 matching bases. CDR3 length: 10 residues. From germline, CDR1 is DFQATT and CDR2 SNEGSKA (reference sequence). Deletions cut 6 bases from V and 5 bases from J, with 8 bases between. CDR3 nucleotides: TGCAGTGCCCTGACAGACGAGCAGTACTTC. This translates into CSALTDEQYF.

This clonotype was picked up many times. The CDR3: CSASQPGQGFYEQYF. The CDR3 DNA sequence: TGCAGTGCTAGCCAACCGGGACAGGGGTTCTACGAGCAGTACTTC. The rearrangement uses TRBV20-1 and TRBJ2-7; 10 positions agree with TRBD1. Per the germline V gene, CDR1 is DFQATT and CDR2 is SNEGSKA (reference sequence). The ends lost 3 bases at V and 3 bases at J; junction bases unmatched: 8. CDR3 length equals 15 residues.